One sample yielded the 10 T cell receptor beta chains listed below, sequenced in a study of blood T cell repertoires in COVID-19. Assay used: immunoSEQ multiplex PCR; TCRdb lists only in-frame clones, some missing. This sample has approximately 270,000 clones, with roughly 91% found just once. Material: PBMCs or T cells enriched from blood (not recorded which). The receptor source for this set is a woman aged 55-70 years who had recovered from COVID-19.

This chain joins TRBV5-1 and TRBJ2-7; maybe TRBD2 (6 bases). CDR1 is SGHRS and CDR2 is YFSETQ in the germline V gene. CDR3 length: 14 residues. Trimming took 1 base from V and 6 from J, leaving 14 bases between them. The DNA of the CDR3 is TGCGCCAGCAGCTTGTATACCAAGGGAGGCGAGCAGTACTTC. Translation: CASSLYTKGGEQYF.

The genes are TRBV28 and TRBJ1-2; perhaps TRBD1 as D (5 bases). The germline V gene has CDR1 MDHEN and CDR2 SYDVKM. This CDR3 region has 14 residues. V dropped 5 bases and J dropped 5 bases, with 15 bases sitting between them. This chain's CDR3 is CASSQPTASYGYTF. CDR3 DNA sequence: TGTGCCAGCAGTCAACCGACAGCGAGTTATGGCTACACCTTC.

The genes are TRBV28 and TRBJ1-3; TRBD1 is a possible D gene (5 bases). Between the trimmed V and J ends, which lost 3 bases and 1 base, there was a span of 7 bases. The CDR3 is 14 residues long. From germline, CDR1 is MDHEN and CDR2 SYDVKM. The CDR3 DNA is TGTGCCAGCAGTTTCGGGGGATCTGGAAACACCATATATTTT. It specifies CASSFGGSGNTIYF.

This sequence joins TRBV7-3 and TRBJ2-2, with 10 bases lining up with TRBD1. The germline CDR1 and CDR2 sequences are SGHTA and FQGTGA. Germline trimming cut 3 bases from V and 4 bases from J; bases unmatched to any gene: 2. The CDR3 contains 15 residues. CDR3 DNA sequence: TGTGCCAGCAGCTTGGGACAGGGGCTCACCGGGGAGCTGTTTTTT. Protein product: CASSLGQGLTGELFF. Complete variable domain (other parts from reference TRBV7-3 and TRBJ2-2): GAGVSQTPSNKVTEKGKYVELRCDPISGHTALYWYRQSLGQGPEFLIYFQGTGAADDSGLPNDRFFAVRPEGSVSTLKIQRTERGDSAVYLCASSLGQGLTGELFFGEGSRLTVL.

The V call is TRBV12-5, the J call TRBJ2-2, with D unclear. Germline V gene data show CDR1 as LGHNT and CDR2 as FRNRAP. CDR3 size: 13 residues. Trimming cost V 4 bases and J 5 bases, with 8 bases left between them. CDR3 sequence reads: CASGSATTGELFF. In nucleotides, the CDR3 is TGTGCTAGTGGTTCGGCGACAACCGGGGAGCTGTTTTTT.

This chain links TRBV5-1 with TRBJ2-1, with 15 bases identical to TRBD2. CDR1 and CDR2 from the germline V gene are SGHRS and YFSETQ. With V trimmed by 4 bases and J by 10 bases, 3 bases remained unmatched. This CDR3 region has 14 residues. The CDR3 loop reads CASSAGTSGGEQFF. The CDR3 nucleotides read TGCGCCAGCAGCGCAGGGACTAGCGGGGGGGAGCAGTTCTTC. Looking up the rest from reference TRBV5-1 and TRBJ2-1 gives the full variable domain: KAGVTQTPRYLIKTRGQQVTLSCSPISGHRSVSWYQQTPGQGLQFLFEYFSETQRNKGNFPGRFSGRQFSNSRSEMNVSTLELGDSALYLCASSAGTSGGEQFFGPGTRLTVL.

The CDR3 bases are TGTGCCAGCAGCTTTGGGTGGGAGGGGGAGAGGGGTAATGAGCAGTTCTTC. It encodes CASSFGWEGERGNEQFF. The rearrangement uses TRBV11-2 and TRBJ2-1, with D perhaps matching TRBD2 (7 bases). Germline lookup yields CDR1 SGHAT and CDR2 FQNNGV. Deletions cut 3 bases from V and 7 bases from J, with 22 bases between. CDR3 length equals 17 residues.

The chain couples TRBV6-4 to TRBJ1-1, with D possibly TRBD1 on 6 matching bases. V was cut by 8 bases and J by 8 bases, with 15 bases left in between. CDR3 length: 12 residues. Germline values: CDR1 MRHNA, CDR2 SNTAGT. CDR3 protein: CASRGATGEAFF. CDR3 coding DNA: TGTGCCAGCCGGGGGGCGACTGGGGAAGCTTTCTTT.

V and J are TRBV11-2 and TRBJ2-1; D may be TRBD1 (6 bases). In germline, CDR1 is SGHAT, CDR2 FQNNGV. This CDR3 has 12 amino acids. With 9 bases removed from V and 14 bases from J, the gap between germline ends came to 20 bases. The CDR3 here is CARKGQPTVEFF. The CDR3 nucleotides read TGTGCCAGAAAAGGACAGCCAACGGTGGAGTTCTTC.

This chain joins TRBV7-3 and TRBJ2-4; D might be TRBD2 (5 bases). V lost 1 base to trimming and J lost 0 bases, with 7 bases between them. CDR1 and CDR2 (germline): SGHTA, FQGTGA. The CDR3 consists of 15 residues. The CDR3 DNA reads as TGTGCCAGCAGCTTAAGGCGGGTAGCCAAAAACATTCAGTACTTC. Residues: CASSLRRVAKNIQYF.